These 20 T cell receptor beta chains share one sample of origin, sequenced in a study of T cells in Graves' hyperthyroidism and ophthalmopathy. From RNA transcripts, TCR beta CDR3 regions were amplified. First-round RT-PCR with HTBI primers amplified the TCR CDR3 region. MiXCR was run by TCRdb on the multiplex PCR reads, yielding one entry per CDR3 protein. This sample carries hundreds of thousands of distinct CDR3 sequences, about 14% of them seen once, and the ten largest clones take roughly 10%. Sequencing was carried out using blood. The receptors stem from a woman aged 18-30 years with Graves' hyperthyroidism.

This clonotype was seen many times. The genes are TRBV28 and TRBJ1-2; D possibly corresponds to TRBD1 (6 bases). V was cut by 7 bases and J by 3 bases, with 15 bases left in between. This CDR3 has 14 residues. Germline V gene lookup returns CDR1 MDHEN and CDR2 SYDVKM. CDR3 coding DNA: TGTGCCAGCACCCCGAGGGGGGCGGACTATGGCTACACCTTC. Protein: CASTPRGADYGYTF.

This chain uses TRBV11-2 with TRBJ2-2; 9 bases line up with TRBD2. This CDR3 is built from 17 residues. The junction had 10 bases not matched to a gene; V was cut back by 3 bases and J by 5 bases. Germline CDR1 SGHAT, CDR2 FQNNGV. Here the CDR3 reads CASSFAGGVAGTGELFF. CDR3 DNA: TGTGCCAGCAGCTTCGCGGGGGGGGTAGCGGGGACCGGGGAGCTGTTTTTT.

The V and J genes are TRBV4-3 and TRBJ2-5; 9 bases are a match to TRBD2. Germline assignment: CDR1 LGHNA and CDR2 YSLEER. V lost 1 base, J lost 0 bases, and 3 bases stayed unmatched. The CDR3 contains 16 residues. CDR3 sequence (DNA): TGCGCCAGCAGCCAAGTAGGCGGGAGGGACCAAGAGACCCAGTACTTC. Amino acids: CASSQVGGRDQETQYF.

This clonotype appeared many times. The V call is TRBV19, the J call TRBJ2-3, with 9 bases identical to TRBD1. Germline V lookup: CDR1 LNHDA, CDR2 SQIVND (reference sequence). The CDR3 runs to 15 residues. Trimming at V came to 3 bases and at J to 6 bases, leaving 7 bases not matched to a gene. The chain's CDR3 is CASSIPGQGPDTQYF. The CDR3 DNA sequence: TGTGCCAGTAGTATCCCGGGACAGGGTCCCGATACGCAGTATTTT.

V is TRBV28 and J is TRBJ2-7; the D is unclear. V was shortened by 4 bases and J by 3 bases, with 13 bases between the two germline ends. Germline CDR1 reads MDHEN; CDR2 reads SYDVKM. This CDR3 region has 14 residues. The CDR3 loop is CASSSSIGGYEQYF. The CDR3 nucleotides are TGTGCCAGCAGTTCCTCTATCGGCGGCTACGAGCAGTACTTC.

This chain uses TRBV7-2 with TRBJ2-3, with 7 bases fitting TRBD2. The CDR3 is 13 amino acids. The germline CDR1 and CDR2 sequences are SGHTA and FQGNSA. Unmatched junction bases numbered 11, after V lost 3 bases and J lost 14 bases. CDR3 sequence (DNA): TGTGCCAGCAGCTTTGGGCGAGCGGGACCCCCGTATTTT. This encodes CASSFGRAGPPYF. Together with reference TRBV7-2 and TRBJ2-3, the CDR3 gives the full variable domain: GAGVSQSPSNKVTEKGKDVELRCDPISGHTALYWYRQSLGQGLEFLIYFQGNSAPDKSGLPSDRFSAERTGGSVSTLTIQRTQQEDSAVYLCASSFGRAGPPYFGPGTRLTVL.

Only a few counts were recorded for this clonotype. This chain joins TRBV20-1 and TRBJ2-7; 9 bases map to TRBD1. From germline, CDR1 is DFQATT and CDR2 SNEGSKA (reference sequence). The CDR3 sequence is 14 residues long. J lost 0 bases, V lost 4 bases, and 4 bases had no gene match. The CDR3 protein is CSATTGGSSYEQYF. The CDR3 DNA reads as TGCAGTGCTACGACAGGGGGGTCCTCCTACGAGCAGTACTTC.

This clonotype was counted many times. The chain is built from TRBV24-1 and TRBJ1-4; D unresolved. The CDR3 contains 18 residues. Germline loops: CDR1 KGHDR, CDR2 SFDVKD. The ends were cut back, 4 bases at V and 7 bases at J, with 24 bases in the middle. CDR3 nucleotide sequence: TGTGCCACCAGTGAGTCAGAACAGCTCCCGCGGCGGAGTGAAAAACTGTTTTTT. Its translation: CATSESEQLPRRSEKLFF.

In its sample, this clonotype was seen many times. This chain connects TRBV18 to TRBJ2-3; 8 positions match TRBD1. From germline, CDR1 is KGHSH and CDR2 LQKENI. CDR3 length: 15 amino acids. V trimming: 2 bases; J trimming: 7 bases; junction bases outside the gene matches: 8. The CDR3 region is CASSPKRRGLNTQYF. DNA for the CDR3: TGTGCCAGCTCACCAAAACGCAGGGGGCTGAATACGCAGTATTTT.

The chain is built from TRBV2 and TRBJ2-3; TRBD1 or TRBD2 may be the D gene (5 bases each). Trimming pared 0 bases from V and 7 bases from J, leaving 8 bases between. The CDR3 totals 13 residues. Germline CDR1 reads SNHLY; CDR2 reads FYNNEI. CDR3: CASSEAGANTQYF. The CDR3 bases are TGTGCCAGCAGTGAAGCCGGGGCAAATACGCAGTATTTT.

In regard to this clonotype: Given a much more abundant clone one base away, this may be a read error. This rearrangement joins TRBV6-2 or TRBV6-3 to TRBJ1-1; D gene unclear. Germline lookup yields CDR1 MNHEY and CDR2 SVGEGT. The CDR3 sequence is 13 residues long. V lost 6 bases to trimming and J lost 4 bases, with 12 bases between them. The CDR3 loop reads CASRWVMGTEAFF. Written as DNA, the CDR3 is TGTGCCAGCAGATGGGTGATGGGCACTGAAGCTTTCTTT.

V usage is TRBV7-9 and J usage is TRBJ2-3; no firm D call. Trimming stripped 3 bases from V and 1 base from J, with 11 bases between. From germline, CDR1 is SEHNR and CDR2 FQNEAQ (reference sequence). The CDR3 is 15 amino acids. The CDR3 loop reads CASSFIPVGTDTQYF. The CDR3 DNA reads as TGTGCCAGCAGCTTTATTCCAGTGGGCACAGATACGCAGTATTTT.

This clonotype was seen more than once but under ten times. The chain carries TRBV5-5 and TRBJ1-1; D uncertain. Germline assignment: CDR1 SGHKS and CDR2 YYEKEE (reference sequence). Deletions cut 9 bases from V and 0 bases from J, with 18 bases between. The CDR3 is 15 amino acids. CDR3 protein: CATQDGLRMNTEAFF. DNA of the CDR3: TGTGCCACCCAGGACGGACTCCGAATGAACACTGAAGCTTTCTTT.

Only a few counts were recorded for this clonotype. The rearrangement links TRBV20-1 to TRBJ2-1, with 16 positions matching TRBD2. The CDR3 spans 19 residues. After removal of 6 bases from V and 2 bases from J, the junction contained 13 bases not matched to a gene. The V gene's germline CDR1 is DFQATT and CDR2 SNEGSKA (reference sequence). As DNA, the CDR3 is TGCAGTGCGGATATGGGACTAGCGGGAGGGCCGAGGACCTACAATGAGCAGTTCTTC. It encodes CSADMGLAGGPRTYNEQFF.

This clonotype occurred many times. This chain connects TRBV5-1 to TRBJ1-1, with D unclear. Germline V CDR1 and CDR2: SGHRS, YFSETQ. This CDR3 has 15 residues. The V end lost 0 bases, the J end lost 0 bases, and 9 bases lay between the germline ends. The CDR3 reads CASSLVGSLNTEAFF. The CDR3, as DNA: TGCGCCAGCAGCTTGGTAGGCAGCTTGAACACTGAAGCTTTCTTT.

This rearrangement joins TRBV19 to TRBJ2-7; D not resolved. Germline-derived CDR1 and CDR2 are LNHDA and SQIVND (reference sequence). The CDR3 has 15 amino acids. Trimming stripped 0 bases from V and 3 bases from J, with 12 bases between. CDR3 in DNA: TGTGCCAGTAGTATAGATCCCTCTCGAAACTACGAGCAGTACTTC. Its translation: CASSIDPSRNYEQYF.

This clonotype occurred many times. For the CDR3, the DNA is TGTGCCAGCAGCGCCACAGGGCCAGATACGCAGTATTTT. The encoded protein is CASSATGPDTQYF. The chain couples TRBV7-6 to TRBJ2-3; TRBD1 might be the D (6 bases). Germline CDR1 is SGHVS and CDR2 is FNYEAQ. The CDR3 extends over 13 amino acids. Trimming cost V 5 bases and J 4 bases, with 10 bases left between them.

This clonotype was seen only a few times. An end of the junction does not agree with germline; a read error may underlie this. The J gene is TRBJ1-1, the V gene TRBV12-3 or TRBV12-4; the D gene is possibly TRBD1 (6 bases). The CDR3 sequence is 16 residues long. The CDR3 DNA follows: TGTGCCAGCAGCCCCACCCGTGGCAGGGGAAACACTGGAGCTTTCTTT. Translating it yields CASSPTRGRGNTGAFF.

The chain recombines TRBV20-1 with TRBJ2-2; the match to TRBD2 covers 7 bases. CDR1 DFQATT and CDR2 SNEGSKA come from the germline V gene (reference sequence). V was clipped by 2 bases and J by 6 bases; unmatched bases: 12. The CDR3 is 16 residues long. CDR3 sequence: CSARIVSSGIPGELFF. The CDR3 bases are TGCAGTGCTAGAATCGTTTCCAGCGGGATCCCCGGGGAGCTGTTTTTT.

The rearrangement joins TRBV24-1 to TRBJ2-2, with 9 bases aligning to TRBD1. Trimming removed 5 bases from V and 1 base from J; junction bases left unmatched: 4. This CDR3 has 16 amino acids. The V gene's germline CDR1 is KGHDR and CDR2 SFDVKD. The CDR3 DNA follows: TGTGCCACCAGTGCCCCGGGACAGGGGAACACCGGGGAGCTGTTTTTT. It yields the protein CATSAPGQGNTGELFF.